A single count supports the clone carrying this T cell receptor beta chain. Its antigen is unidentified. This sample is drawn from a study of cytomegalovirus exposure and HLA in healthy donors. Whole-study results and caveats: The authors later found HLA-associated TCR beta chains more clonally expanded than equally common others.

Primers for the PCR totalled 60 Vbeta and 13 Jbeta. Data came from immunoSEQ multiplex PCR; TCRdb stores just in-frame clones and leaves some out. The sample yields hundreds of thousands of clones, 75% to 80% seen once. The CDR3 is 12 amino acids. From germline, CDR1 is SGDLS and CDR2 YYNGEE. The germline V and J ends were trimmed by 7 bases and 11 bases, with 18 bases remaining between them. The chain uses TRBV9 and TRBJ1-2, with D perhaps TRBD1 (6 bases). The sequence was obtained from a male donor in good health and CMV-seronegative. The specimen was PBMCs. The CDR3 is CASGGGAGRYTF. CDR3 in DNA: TGTGCCAGCGGTGGGGGGGCTGGGAGGTACACCTTC.